This TCR beta chain was documented in a study of blood T cell repertoires in COVID-19 (dated by TCRdb to 2020 to 2022). Notes on the research overall: The collaborator samples originated in the United States, Italy and Spain and spanned the acute and convalescent phases of COVID-19. The material from the prospective study consisted of cDNA or gDNA derived from T cells, B-cell-depleted T cells, or PBMCs. Subjects who had been exposed to COVID-19, were actively infected with it, or had recovered from it provided the deeply sampled blood TCRbeta repertoires that made up the dataset. The repertoires were made available in a free public database intended to serve as a resource for research on the immune response to SARS-CoV-2. The samples were drawn from two sources: the first 160 participants of the ongoing ImmuneRACE study, and 1,000 to 1,500 subjects contributed by 6 global collaborators. The sample metadata nearly always contained a de-identified subject ID, COVID-19 status, age in years and sex. Where available, HLA class I and class II types were obtained from metadata supplied by the sample provider rather than from assay-based typing. The research as a whole found: The amount of clinical and demographic metadata varied by source and participant and was provided uncurated.

The CDR3 spans 14 residues, from the cysteine through the phenylalanine. Only the CDR3 DNA stays, 42 bases, in frame from base 1. From the germline V gene (reference sequence), CDR1 is LNHDA and CDR2 is SQIVND. At the junction V is shortened by 5 bases and J by 3 bases; bases outside the gene matches: 5. Whole blood was collected in K2EDTA tubes by collaborating institutions according to the institutions' own protocols. For TCRbeta analysis, collaborators shipped samples as frozen whole blood, isolated PBMCs, or DNA extracted from either of those sample types. TCRbeta CDR3 regions were amplified from genomic DNA using the immunoSEQ Assay, a bias-controlled multiplex PCR. Per the original workflow: The number of nucleated cells in each sample was estimated by amplification of reference gene primers within the assay. To quantify the absolute abundance of each unique TCRbeta CDR3 rearrangement, sequence reads were collapsed and filtered. For each sample, productive Simpson clonality was calculated as the square root of Simpson's diversity index over productive rearrangements. TCRdb limited this immuneACCESS table to in-frame rearrangements with V and J called. A share of clones is missing; checked studies link under half to unresolved V genes, and the rest is unexplained. That table gives V, J and clone size, and the DNA gave D and trimming. The sample table contains 150,000 to 200,000 clones; only one count was recorded for around 85% of them. 6.5% to 10% of the sample belongs to the ten largest clones.

This clone was seen a single time. No cognate antigen has been identified for it. Base qualities are missing; no much larger clone stands one base away. Material: peripheral blood. The V and J genes are TRBV19 and TRBJ2-3; 7 bases in the junction line up with TRBD2. The receptor comes from a woman aged 55-69 years with acute or convalescent COVID-19. The DNA sequence is given as TGTGCCAGTAGTGCGGGAGTAGGGACAGATACGCAGTATTTT. It translates as CASSAGVGTDTQYF.